Reported below is one TCR beta chain. The ends were cut back, 2 bases at V and 14 bases at J, with 10 bases in the middle. The V gene's germline CDR1 is SGHVS and CDR2 FQNEAQ. There are 11 residues in the CDR3. These data originate in a study of shared clonotypes between healthy human individuals. The sorted-subset replicate PCRs were given around 200 ng DNA, which is 25,000 to 35,000 T cell genomes. TCRdb keeps only in-frame clones here, not all; method: immunoSEQ multiplex PCR. The data hold fewer than 2.5 million clones, with 90% to 95% observed a single time. All donors were healthy HIV-negative adults lacking recent acute infections or vaccinations.

The sequencing sample was made of naive CD4+ T cells from PBMCs. The subset: CD45RA+ positively selected. J is TRBJ2-1 and V is TRBV7-8; no clear D. This TCR came from a man between 18 and 29 years old in good health. Some clones in this sample may be carry-over from other donors' samples. Here the CDR3 DNA reads TGTGCCAGCAGCTTATCAAGTCGGGAGTTCTTC. Translating gives CASSLSSREFF. The complete variable domain, with remaining parts taken from reference TRBV7-8 and TRBJ2-1, reads GAGVSQSPRYKVAKRGQDVALRCDPISGHVSLFWYQQALGQGPEFLTYFQNEAQLDKSGLPSDRFFAERPEGSVSTLKIQRTQQEDSAVYLCASSLSSREFFGPGTRLTVL.